Listed below are T cell receptor beta chains from one sample, sequenced in a study of cytomegalovirus exposure and HLA in healthy donors. Sequenced by immunoSEQ multiplex PCR; TCRdb stores in-frame clones only, minus some. Counted here are around 150,000 clones, approximately 60% occurring once; the ten biggest clones make up 2% to 3%. What was sequenced was PBMCs. These receptors all come from a middle-aged woman in good health and CMV-seronegative. CDR3s include the opening cysteine and the closing phenylalanine or tryptophan. A D gene is named only where the DNA matches it firmly. Size tells how often a clone was seen (once, few, many) or the class of an expanded clone, and some rows leave it out.

J,V,D,size,CDR3,DNA
TRBJ1-4,TRBV27,NA,NA,CASSATGWAEKLFF,TGTGCCAGCAGTGCTACAGGGTGGGCTGAAAAACTGTTTTTT
TRBJ1-1,TRBV9,NA,NA,CASSPLQRNTEAFF,TGTGCCAGCAGCCCCCTCCAGCGGAACACTGAAGCTTTCTTT
TRBJ1-1,TRBV27,NA,once,CASSLNPVVMNTEAFF,TGTGCCAGCAGTTTAAATCCGGTCGTCATGAACACTGAAGCTTTCTTT
TRBJ2-2,TRBV18,TRBD1,few,CASSPTVGQGTGELFF,TGTGCCAGCTCCCCCACAGTCGGACAGGGCACCGGGGAGCTGTTTTTT
TRBJ1-1,TRBV11-2,NA,NA,CASSSGVSNTEAFF,TGTGCCAGCAGCTCAGGGGTTTCGAACACTGAAGCTTTCTTT
TRBJ2-5,TRBV5-1,TRBD1,NA,CASSGQGGQETQYF,TGCGCCAGCAGCGGACAGGGGGGACAAGAGACCCAGTACTTC
TRBJ2-7,TRBV19,TRBD2,NA,CASIRRRGGKDPIYYEQYF,TGTGCCAGTATTAGGCGCCGGGGGGGGAAGGACCCCATCTACTACGAGCAGTACTTC
TRBJ2-1,TRBV27,TRBD1,NA,CASSFSGQGTYNEQFF,TGTGCCAGCAGTTTTTCCGGACAGGGGACCTACAATGAGCAGTTCTTC
TRBJ2-3,TRBV4-1,TRBD2,NA,CASSARRAGGRVDTQYF,TGCGCCAGCAGCGCCCGTCGAGCGGGGGGCCGGGTAGATACGCAGTATTTT
TRBJ1-2,TRBV6-4,TRBD1,NA,CASSERPGQGFYGYTF,TGTGCCAGCAGTGAACGCCCGGGACAGGGGTTTTATGGCTACACCTTC
TRBJ1-1,TRBV7-2,NA,NA,CASSLYTEAFF,TGTGCCAGCAGCCTTTACACTGAAGCTTTCTTT
TRBJ1-4,TRBV30,NA,few,CAWSPLGQYGKLFF,TGTGCCTGGAGCCCTCTTGGTCAGTATGGAAAACTGTTTTTT
TRBJ1-6,TRBV5-4,NA,NA,CASSPLGGRENSPLHF,TGTGCCAGCAGCCCCTTGGGGGGGAGGGAAAATTCACCCCTCCACTTT
TRBJ2-1,TRBV30,NA,NA,CAWNVPTGILNEQFF,TGTGCCTGGAATGTCCCGACAGGCATACTCAATGAGCAGTTCTTC
TRBJ2-7,TRBV7-9,TRBD1,NA,CASSGFRQGSSYEQYF,TGTGCCAGCAGCGGGTTTAGACAGGGTAGCTCCTACGAGCAGTACTTC
TRBJ2-7,TRBV10-1,TRBD1,NA,CASQRDSTYEQYF,TGCGCCAGCCAACGGGACAGCACCTACGAGCAGTACTTC
TRBJ2-5,TRBV9,TRBD1,NA,CASSGTGGLETQYF,TGTGCCAGCAGCGGGACAGGGGGCCTGGAGACCCAGTACTTC
TRBJ2-4,TRBV6-1,NA,once,CASKSPGLAKNIQYF,TGTGCCAGCAAATCTCCGGGACTAGCCAAAAACATTCAGTACTTC
TRBJ2-5,TRBV18,NA,NA,CASSPGGQETQYF,TGTGCCAGCTCACCTGGCGGACAAGAGACCCAGTACTTC
TRBJ2-3,TRBV5-8,TRBD2,NA,CASSLESGGTDTQYF,TGTGCCAGCAGCTTGGAAAGCGGGGGCACAGATACGCAGTATTTT
TRBJ2-3,TRBV30,TRBD2,NA,CAWSSSGGRNTQYF,TGTGCCTGGAGTTCTAGCGGGGGGAGGAATACGCAGTATTTT
TRBJ2-5,TRBV7-9,TRBD2,few,CASSSGLAEETQYF,TGTGCCAGCAGCTCGGGACTAGCGGAAGAGACCCAGTACTTC
TRBJ2-7,TRBV4-1,TRBD1,NA,CASSPGQGETYEQYF,TGCGCCAGCAGCCCGGGACAGGGGGAGACCTACGAGCAGTACTTC
TRBJ1-1,TRBV5-1,TRBD1,NA,CASTLQGDTEAFF,TGCGCCAGCACCCTTCAGGGGGACACTGAAGCTTTCTTT
TRBJ1-3,TRBV5-1,NA,NA,CASSFGQPSGNTIYF,TGCGCCAGCAGCTTTGGACAGCCCTCTGGAAACACCATATATTTT
TRBJ2-3,TRBV11-2,TRBD2,NA,CASSLGTSGFRTDTQYF,TGTGCCAGCAGCTTAGGGACTAGCGGTTTCCGCACAGATACGCAGTATTTT
TRBJ2-5,TRBV11-1,NA,NA,CASSLTSGPQETQYF,TGTGCCAGCAGCCTCACGTCAGGGCCCCAAGAGACCCAGTACTTC
TRBJ2-3,TRBV10-3,TRBD2,few,CAISDVAGTSTDTQYF,TGTGCCATCAGTGATGTAGCGGGTACTAGCACAGATACGCAGTATTTT
TRBJ1-1,TRBV2,NA,few,CASSPPDTYTEAFF,TGTGCCAGCAGTCCCCCGGACACTTACACTGAAGCTTTCTTT
TRBJ1-1,TRBV28,NA,NA,CASSFRAITEAFF,TGTGCCAGCAGTTTCAGGGCGATCACTGAAGCTTTCTTT
TRBJ1-1,TRBV23-1,NA,NA,CASSQCAGAENTEAFF,TGCGCCAGCAGTCAATGCGCAGGGGCCGAGAACACTGAAGCTTTCTTT
TRBJ1-2,TRBV14,NA,few,CASSLDSDYGYTF,TGTGCCAGCAGCCTGGACAGTGACTATGGCTACACCTTC
TRBJ1-1,TRBV5-1,TRBD1,NA,CASSPGTGGEAFF,TGCGCCAGCAGCCCCGGGACAGGGGGAGAGGCTTTCTTT
TRBJ2-7,TRBV9,TRBD1,NA,CASSEGPGQGAHEQYF,TGTGCCAGCAGCGAGGGACCGGGACAGGGGGCACACGAGCAGTACTTC
TRBJ1-2,TRBV19,NA,few,CASSLEDSLNYGYTF,TGTGCCAGTAGTCTAGAGGACAGTCTTAACTATGGCTACACCTTC
TRBJ1-5,TRBV4-1,NA,NA,CASSQELGGKEVNQPQHF,TGCGCCAGCAGCCAAGAGCTGGGGGGGAAAGAAGTCAATCAGCCCCAGCATTTT
TRBJ1-2,TRBV6-6,NA,few,CASSWQAQSGGYTF,TGTGCCAGCAGTTGGCAGGCCCAAAGTGGGGGCTACACCTTC
TRBJ2-2,TRBV25-1,NA,NA,CASSSGILTGELFF,TGTGCCAGCTCTTCGGGGATATTGACCGGGGAGCTGTTTTTT
TRBJ1-1,TRBV5-5,NA,NA,CASSFLGREAFF,TGTGCCAGCAGCTTCCTGGGGCGTGAAGCTTTCTTT
TRBJ2-3,TRBV19,TRBD2,NA,CASSKGLASTDTQYF,TGTGCCAGTAGTAAAGGACTAGCTAGCACAGATACGCAGTATTTT
TRBJ2-3,TRBV2,TRBD1,NA,CASTRDRGPPDTQYF,TGTGCCAGCACCCGGGACAGGGGGCCTCCAGATACGCAGTATTTT
TRBJ1-1,TRBV11-3,NA,NA,CASSRQEAPNTEAFF,TGTGCCAGCAGCCGCCAGGAGGCTCCGAACACTGAAGCTTTCTTT
TRBJ1-5,TRBV11-2,TRBD1,once,CASSRGTALDQPQHF,TGTGCCAGCAGCCGGGGGACAGCACTGGATCAGCCCCAGCATTTT
TRBJ1-5,TRBV19,NA,NA,CASSHTGRQPQHF,TGTGCCAGTAGTCATACAGGGCGTCAGCCCCAGCATTTT
TRBJ1-5,TRBV11-2,NA,NA,CASSLTGVNQPQHF,TGTGCCAGCAGCCTGACAGGAGTTAATCAGCCCCAGCATTTT
TRBJ2-3,TRBV11-2,TRBD1,NA,CASSKGQGVRDTQYF,TGTGCCAGCAGCAAAGGACAGGGGGTAAGAGATACGCAGTATTTT
TRBJ1-5,TRBV6-1,NA,NA,CASSALTDNQPQHF,TGTGCCAGCAGTGCGCTGACAGACAATCAGCCCCAGCATTTT
TRBJ1-6,TRBV19,TRBD1,few,CASSQTGLASPLHF,TGTGCCAGTAGCCAGACAGGGTTGGCGTCACCCCTCCACTTT
TRBJ2-1,TRBV7-3,TRBD2,few,CASSSRTSGGHEQFF,TGTGCCAGCAGCTCCCGGACTAGCGGGGGCCATGAGCAGTTCTTC
TRBJ1-1,TRBV19,NA,NA,CASSISHLWNTEAFF,TGTGCCAGTAGTATATCGCACTTATGGAACACTGAAGCTTTCTTT
TRBJ1-2,TRBV10-3,TRBD1,few,CAIDKGGQHNYGYTF,TGTGCCATCGATAAAGGGGGACAGCATAACTATGGCTACACCTTC
TRBJ1-3,TRBV9,TRBD1,few,CASSSSGGPGNTIYF,TGTGCCAGCAGCTCTTCAGGGGGGCCTGGAAACACCATATATTTT
TRBJ2-3,TRBV10-3,NA,NA,CAISPDKASQYF,TGTGCCATCAGTCCCGACAAGGCTTCGCAGTATTTT